The source of this T cell receptor (beta chain) is a study of response to subunit inactivated influenza vaccine. Study-wide findings and caveats: Authors suggested seasonal influenza vaccinations each recruit few new T cells.

This clonotype was seen repeatedly, ten times or more. Antigen unknown. The CDR3 contains 15 residues. Germline V gene lookup returns CDR1 MDHEN and CDR2 SYDVKM. The germline V and J ends were trimmed by 5 bases and 5 bases, with 19 bases remaining between them. TCRdb analysed the RT-PCR reads with MiXCR anew, one entry per CDR3 protein. The data show some 480,000 distinct CDR3 sequences, approximately 11% seen once. The receptor comes from a man between 45 and 60 years old who received an inactivated influenza vaccine. Sequencing was performed on PBMCs from blood, taken roughly 47 days after vaccination. The gene calls are TRBV28 and TRBJ2-7, with D uncertain. The CDR3 here is CASSPLRAGPHEQYF. The CDR3, as DNA: TGTGCCAGCAGTCCCCTCCGGGCAGGACCCCACGAGCAGTACTTC.